The rows below give T cell receptor beta chains drawn from one sample of a study of T cell repertoires in cytomegalovirus infection. A single record per CDR3 protein comes from TCRdb applying MiXCR to the reads. Of approximately 290,000 distinct CDR3 sequences listed, about a quarter are singletons. Sequenced: PBMCs. The source is a human donor in good health (CMV status not recorded). Some clones in this sample may be carry-over from other donors' samples. The CDR3 runs from the conserved cysteine through the conserved F or W. D genes are given only for firm matches. A clone size is listed for some rows: how often the clone was seen (once, few, many), or a class if it is expanded.

TRBV18	.	.	TRBJ1-2	CASSPLRAVGYGYTF	TGTGCCAGCTCACCGCTCAGGGCGGTTGGCTATGGCTACACCTTC
TRBV7-2	many	TRBD1	TRBJ1-5	CASSSRQGGDQPQHF	TGTGCCAGCAGCTCCAGACAGGGGGGGGATCAGCCCCAGCATTTT
TRBV27	.	TRBD1	TRBJ2-7	CASSLTGPPYEQYF	TGTGCCAGCAGTTTGACAGGGCCACCCTACGAGCAGTACTTC
TRBV2	few	TRBD1	TRBJ2-1	CASRGQGALFF	TGTGCCAGCAGGGGACAGGGGGCACTGTTCTTC
TRBV4-3	.	.	TRBJ2-7	CASSQDNMGGYEQYF	TGCGCCAGCAGCCAAGATAACATGGGGGGCTACGAGCAGTACTTC
TRBV19	.	.	TRBJ2-5	CASSIDRTTETQYF	TGTGCCAGTAGTATAGACAGGACCACAGAGACCCAGTACTTC
TRBV15	once	.	TRBJ1-1	CATSSEGRNTEAFF	TGTGCCACCAGCAGTGAGGGGAGGAACACTGAAGCTTTCTTT
TRBV5-1	few	.	TRBJ2-1	CASSLTGTASYNEQFF	TGCGCCAGCAGCTTAACCGGGACGGCCTCCTACAATGAGCAGTTCTTC
TRBV7-6	.	.	TRBJ1-1	CASSRVKDTEAFF	TGTGCCAGCAGCCGGGTTAAGGACACTGAAGCTTTCTTT
TRBV6-5	.	.	TRBJ1-1	CASSYSRNTEAFF	TGTGCCAGCAGTTACTCGCGCAACACTGAAGCTTTCTTT